The clone carrying this T cell receptor beta chain was seen a few times. What it recognizes is unknown. The sample originates from a study of cytomegalovirus exposure and HLA in healthy donors. Study results and caveats: Analyses of presence/absence relied on an assumption of roughly uniform sequencing depth across donors. Reported findings show TCR beta sequences accurately forecast HLA-A and HLA-B alleles in most subjects. Despite most TCR sequences being rare, some public TCRs occurred in many donors.

The PCR had 60 Vbeta and 13 Jbeta primers. Measured with immunoSEQ multiplex PCR; TCRdb has only the in-frame clones, and not every one. This sample yields more than 110,000 clones, of which around 80% are seen a single time; less than 3% belongs to the top ten. This CDR3 is 13 amino acids long. Germline V gene lookup returns CDR1 SGHRS and CDR2 YFSETQ. V lost 3 bases and J lost 4; bases outside the gene matches: 3. Sequencing was done on a sample of PBMCs. The clonotype originates from a man over 45 in good health and CMV-seronegative. This chain uses TRBV5-1 with TRBJ1-1; TRBD1 matches 7 bases. This CDR3 is CASSSTGATEAFF. CDR3 DNA sequence: TGCGCCAGCAGCTCTACAGGGGCCACTGAAGCTTTCTTT.